The entry that follows covers one TCR beta chain sequence. Clones were read by immunoSEQ multiplex PCR, and TCRdb kept only the in-frame ones, dropping some. The sample holds about 200,000 clones; around 85% are singletons and the top ten take more than 2.5%. CDR3 length: 12 residues. Germline values: CDR1 LNHDA, CDR2 SQIVND (reference sequence). V was shortened by 6 bases and J by 4 bases, with 7 bases between the two germline ends. The data are from a study of blood T cell repertoires in COVID-19. Study-wide background: Collection of acute and convalescent COVID-19 samples took place in the United States, Italy and Spain. In each case, the material was cDNA or gDNA derived from T cells, B-cell-depleted T cells, or PBMCs.

Sequencing input: peripheral blood. V and J are TRBV19 and TRBJ1-5; maybe TRBD1 (5 bases). The receptor was isolated from a man between 60 and 75 years old with acute or convalescent COVID-19. CDR3 nucleotide sequence: TGTGCCAGTAGAAAGGGGAATCAGCCCCAGCATTTT. Its protein product is CASRKGNQPQHF.